This T cell receptor beta chain was identified during a study of cytomegalovirus exposure and HLA in healthy donors. Germline lookup yields CDR1 SNHLY and CDR2 FYNNEI. The CDR3 covers 14 residues. The V segment lost 5 bases and the J segment 1 base; nucleotides outside the gene matches: 2. The table came from immunoSEQ multiplex PCR; TCRdb's copy has only in-frame clones and leaves some out. The sample consists of approximately 220,000 clones, around nine tenths of them appearing once. A word on this clone: What it binds is not known.

Study-wide points: There were a few CMV-associated chains whose specificity for CMV antigens was confirmed in vitro. Overall, approximately 150 TCR beta chains were annotated as cytomegalovirus-associated. A classifier reportedly called cytomegalovirus status with high sensitivity and specificity. According to a later analysis, TCR clusters from the first cohort tended to co-occur in the roughly 110 validation repertoires.

J is TRBJ1-2 and V is TRBV2; TRBD1 aligns across 9 bases. The source material was PBMCs. This receptor was identified in a man in his late teens or twenties in good health and CMV-seronegative. The CDR3 sequence is CASSWTGDNYGYTF. The CDR3 nucleotides read TGTGCCAGCAGTTGGACAGGGGATAACTATGGCTACACCTTC.